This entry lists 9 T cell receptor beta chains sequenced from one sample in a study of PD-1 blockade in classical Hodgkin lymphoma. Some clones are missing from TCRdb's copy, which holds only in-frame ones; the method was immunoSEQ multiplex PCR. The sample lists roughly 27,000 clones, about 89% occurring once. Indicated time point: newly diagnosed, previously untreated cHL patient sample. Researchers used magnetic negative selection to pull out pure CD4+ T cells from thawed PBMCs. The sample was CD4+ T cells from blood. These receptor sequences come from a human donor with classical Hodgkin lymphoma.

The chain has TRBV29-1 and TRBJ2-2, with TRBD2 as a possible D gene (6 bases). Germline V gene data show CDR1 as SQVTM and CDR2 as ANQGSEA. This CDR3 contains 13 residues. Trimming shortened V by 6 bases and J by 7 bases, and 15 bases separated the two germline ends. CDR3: CSVGRVGHGELFF. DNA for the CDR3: TGCAGCGTCGGGAGAGTGGGGCACGGGGAGCTGTTTTTT.

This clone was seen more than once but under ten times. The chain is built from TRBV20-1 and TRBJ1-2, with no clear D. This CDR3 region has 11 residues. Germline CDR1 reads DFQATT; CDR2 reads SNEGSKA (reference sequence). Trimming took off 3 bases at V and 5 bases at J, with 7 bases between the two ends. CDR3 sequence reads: CSASPPYGYTF. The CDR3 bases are TGCAGTGCTAGCCCCCCGTATGGCTACACCTTC.

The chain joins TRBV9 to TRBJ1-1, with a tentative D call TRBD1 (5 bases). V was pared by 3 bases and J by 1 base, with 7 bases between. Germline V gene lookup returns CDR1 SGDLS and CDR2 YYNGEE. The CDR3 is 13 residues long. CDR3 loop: CASSATGNTEAFF. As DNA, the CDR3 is TGTGCCAGCAGCGCTACAGGGAACACTGAAGCTTTCTTT.

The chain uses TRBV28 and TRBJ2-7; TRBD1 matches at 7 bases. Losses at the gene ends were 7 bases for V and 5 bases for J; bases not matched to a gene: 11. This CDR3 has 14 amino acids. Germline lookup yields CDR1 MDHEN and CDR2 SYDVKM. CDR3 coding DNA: TGTGCCAGCACCCCCCCGGACAGGATCGACGAGCAGTACTTC. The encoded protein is CASTPPDRIDEQYF.

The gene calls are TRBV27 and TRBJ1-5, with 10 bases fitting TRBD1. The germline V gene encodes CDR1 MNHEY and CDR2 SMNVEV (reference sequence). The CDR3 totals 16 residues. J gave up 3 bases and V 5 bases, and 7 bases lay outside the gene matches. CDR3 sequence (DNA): TGTGCCAGCAGTCCCCTGGGACAGGGGTACAATCAGCCCCAGCATTTT. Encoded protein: CASSPLGQGYNQPQHF.

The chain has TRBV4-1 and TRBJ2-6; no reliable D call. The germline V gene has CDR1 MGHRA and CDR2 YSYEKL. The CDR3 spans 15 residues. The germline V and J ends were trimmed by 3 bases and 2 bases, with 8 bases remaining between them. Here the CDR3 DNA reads TGCGCCAGCAGCCACCGTCGGACTGGGGCCAACGTCCTGACTTTC. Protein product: CASSHRRTGANVLTF.

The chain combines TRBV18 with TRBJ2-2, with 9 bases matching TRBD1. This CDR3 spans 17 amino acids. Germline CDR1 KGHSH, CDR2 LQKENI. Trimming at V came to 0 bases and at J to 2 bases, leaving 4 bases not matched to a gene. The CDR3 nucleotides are TGTGCCAGCTCACCACCGGTCACAGGGGGCAACACCGGGGAGCTGTTTTTT. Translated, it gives CASSPPVTGGNTGELFF.

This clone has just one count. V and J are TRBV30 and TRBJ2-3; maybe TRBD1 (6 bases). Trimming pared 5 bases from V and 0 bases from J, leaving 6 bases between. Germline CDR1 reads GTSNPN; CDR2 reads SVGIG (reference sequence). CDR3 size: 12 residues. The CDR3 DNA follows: TGTGCCTGGGACAGGAGCACAGATACGCAGTATTTT. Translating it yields CAWDRSTDTQYF.

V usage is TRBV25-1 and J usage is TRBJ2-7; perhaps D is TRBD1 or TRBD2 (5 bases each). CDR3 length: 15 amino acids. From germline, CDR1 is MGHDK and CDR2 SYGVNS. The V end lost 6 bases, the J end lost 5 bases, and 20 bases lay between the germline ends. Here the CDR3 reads CASSAVGGGFHEQYF. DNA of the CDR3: TGTGCCAGCAGCGCAGTGGGTGGGGGATTTCACGAGCAGTACTTC.